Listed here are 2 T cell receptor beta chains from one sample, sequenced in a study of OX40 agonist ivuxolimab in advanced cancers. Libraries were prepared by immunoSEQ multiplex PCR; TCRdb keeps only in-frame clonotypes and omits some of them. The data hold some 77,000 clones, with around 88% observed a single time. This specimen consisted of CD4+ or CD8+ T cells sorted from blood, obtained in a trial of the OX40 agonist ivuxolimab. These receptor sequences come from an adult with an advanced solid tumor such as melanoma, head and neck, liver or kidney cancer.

This CDR3 is CASSGDRHGYEQYF. The DNA for the CDR3 is TGCGCCAGCAGCGGGGACAGGCACGGCTACGAGCAGTACTTC. The chain uses TRBV5-1 and TRBJ2-7; 8 bases align to TRBD1. Germline values: CDR1 SGHRS, CDR2 YFSETQ. The length of the CDR3 is 14 residues. V was clipped by 4 bases and J by 3 bases; unmatched bases: 6.

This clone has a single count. For the CDR3, the DNA is TGTGCCAGCACCCCCGGACAGGGGATGAACACTGAAGCTTTCTTT. Its protein is CASTPGQGMNTEAFF. The chain carries TRBV6-1 and TRBJ1-1, with TRBD1 identical over 9 bases. CDR3 length: 15 residues. From germline, CDR1 is MNHNS and CDR2 SASEGT. With 7 bases clipped from V and 0 bases from J, the junction kept 6 bases outside the gene matches.